The source of this TCR beta chain is a study of beta chain features in type 1 diabetes. The study reverse transcribed the entire isolated RNA, so it sequenced expressed TCRB transcripts. Measured with immunoSEQ multiplex PCR; TCRdb has only the in-frame clones, and not every one. Seen here are 30,000 to 40,000 clones, around 64% observed once, and the top ten hold roughly 2%. The sequenced material came from Tregs from blood. The sequence came from a woman aged 30 to 39 in good health.

CDR3 nucleotide sequence: TGTGCCAGCAGTGAATATGGGACACCGAACACTGAAGCTTTCTTT. This translates into CASSEYGTPNTEAFF. The rearrangement uses TRBV25-1 and TRBJ1-1; tentatively, D is TRBD1 (6 bases). V lost 0 bases and J 1 base, leaving 9 bases between the germline ends. The CDR3 sequence is 15 residues long. Germline CDR1 MGHDK, CDR2 SYGVNS. Variable domain in full (rest from reference TRBV25-1 and TRBJ1-1): EADIYQTPRYLVIGTGKKITLECSQTMGHDKMYWYQQDPGMELHLIHYSYGVNSTEKGDLSSESTVSRIRTEHFPLTLESARPSHTSQYLCASSEYGTPNTEAFFGQGTRLTVV.